The clone carrying this T cell receptor beta chain was seen only a few times. The V and J ends lost 6 bases and 3 bases respectively, with 6 bases between them. From germline, CDR1 is MNHEY and CDR2 SVGAGI. The CDR3 is 11 amino acids. This entry belongs to a study of cytomegalovirus exposure and HLA in healthy donors. PCR involved 60 Vbeta and 13 Jbeta primers. Method: immunoSEQ multiplex PCR; TCRdb's copy keeps in-frame clones and lacks some. The sample consists of 100,000 or so clones, over 80% of them appearing once. Sequencing was performed on PBMCs. This sequence originates from a man aged 25-45 years in good health and CMV-seropositive. The V gene is TRBV6-5, the J gene TRBJ2-7; D unresolved. The CDR3 spells CASSSDYEQYF. CDR3 sequence (DNA): TGTGCCAGCAGCTCAGACTACGAGCAGTACTTC.